The present TCR beta chain was sequenced within a study of post-analysis software for immune sequencing data. To note about this clonotype: Its antigen is still unknown.

The CDR3 runs to 22 residues. The germline V gene has CDR1 LGHDT and CDR2 YNNKEL (reference sequence). With 1 base clipped from V and 0 bases from J, the junction kept 17 bases outside the gene matches. Unique molecular identifiers featured in each of the TCR beta cDNA libraries. One entry per CDR3 protein, called by TCRdb with MiXCR from the PCR reads. The data contain 500,000 to 600,000 distinct CDR3 sequences, roughly 40% of them singletons. Study outcomes and limitations: Relative to controls, patients had five TRBV segments at higher frequency, with TRBV5-6, TRBV5-1 and TRBV20-1 among these.

The material sequenced was blood. V is TRBV3-1 and J is TRBJ2-7; 14 nucleotides match TRBD2. The receptor's source is a girl under 18 with multiple sclerosis. CDR3 DNA sequence: TGTGCCAGCAGCCAAGTAAGACAGGAGGGACTAGCGGGGGTCTTCCTCTCCTACGAGCAGTACTTC. It yields the protein CASSQVRQEGLAGVFLSYEQYF.